This TCR beta chain was profiled in a study of blood T cell repertoires in COVID-19. Study as a whole: T cells, B-cell-depleted T cells, or PBMCs provided the cDNA or gDNA that served as material.

Original processing methods: Counts of nucleated cells, estimated from reference gene primer amplification, were obtained. The assay was immunoSEQ multiplex PCR, and TCRdb's table has in-frame clones only and misses some. D and trimming were read from the DNA, whereas the V and J calls and clone size are those reported in that table. The data hold about 110,000 clones, with around 83% observed a single time. The trim removed 0 bases at V and 9 bases at J, leaving 11 bases unmatched. The CDR3 runs 16 residues. The germline V gene has CDR1 SGDLS and CDR2 YYNGEE. The sequenced sample was peripheral blood. The genes are TRBV9 and TRBJ2-1; 8 bases map to TRBD2. This receptor was taken from a woman in her 70s with acute or convalescent COVID-19. The CDR3 coding sequence is TGTGCCAGCAGCGTAGAGGGGACTAGTGAGGGTCCTGAGCAGTTCTTC. This encodes CASSVEGTSEGPEQFF.